The present entry profiles one TCR beta chain with its context. Its target is not known. TCRdb's table, derived via immunoSEQ multiplex PCR, lists solely in-frame clones and lacks some. The sample records just over 85,000 clones, roughly 92% being singletons. The data are from a study of graft-versus-host responses after intestinal transplantation. Findings and caveats of the study: Circulating GvH clones peaking coincided with falling HvG clones soon after transplant.

The material sequenced was unstimulated CD8+ T cells sorted from spleen or lymph node cells, taken before transplant. This sequence originates from a human donor who was the organ donor for an intestinal transplant.

This CDR3 is CASSQVTLATNEKLFF. CDR3 bases: TGCGCCAGCAGCCAAGTGACACTCGCAACTAATGAAAAACTGTTTTTT. The chain has TRBV4-1 and TRBJ1-4; D not certain. Per germline, CDR1 MGHRA and CDR2 YSYEKL. The CDR3 has 16 amino acids. The V gene lost 1 base and the J gene lost 0 bases, with 9 bases spanning the gap.